These 27 T cell receptor beta chains were all obtained from the same sample, sequenced in a study of CD8+ T cells in alopecia areata listed by TCRdb under 2018. In light of the paper, this sample's time point label describes: less than 30 weeks on oral tofacitinib. The treatment or condition label corresponds to: oral pan-JAK inhibitor, 5-10 mg twice daily. Receptor libraries were prepared by the immunoSEQ multiplex PCR assay. RNA was extracted from all samples and reverse transcribed into cDNA as template for TCR sequencing. TCRdb carries this immuneACCESS record with in-frame sequences only. Its versions omit some clonotypes, under half of them owing to an unresolved V gene in the studies checked, with the rest unexplained. In this sample the table shows 150,000 to 250,000 clones, nearly 60% of which occur a single time. The ten largest clones capture roughly 5% of the sample. Sequences were derived from CD4+ T cells sorted from blood, sampled at week 24, from a patient treated with tofacitinib. Receptors were obtained from a human donor with alopecia areata.

The chain combines TRBV4-1 with TRBJ1-2; TRBD1 is a possible D gene (5 bases). The CDR3 has 15 residues. The ends were cut back, 3 bases at V and 3 bases at J, with 14 bases in the middle. Germline V gene lookup returns CDR1 MGHRA and CDR2 YSYEKL. The CDR3, as DNA: TGCGCCAGCAGCCAGGCTGCCCAGGGAGACTATGGCTACACCTTC. Translated: CASSQAAQGDYGYTF.

Only one count was recorded for this clone. The V call is TRBV29-1, the J call TRBJ1-1; D is unclear. Germline values: CDR1 SQVTM, CDR2 ANQGSEA. This CDR3 comprises 14 residues. V was pared by 3 bases and J by 0 bases, with 11 bases between. The CDR3 loop is CSVEVTGLNTEAFF. CDR3 in DNA: TGCAGCGTTGAGGTAACCGGTTTGAACACTGAAGCTTTCTTT. Combining the CDR3 with reference TRBV29-1 and TRBJ1-1 gives the whole variable domain SAVISQKPSRDICQRGTSLTIQCQVDSQVTMMFWYRQQPGQSLTLIATANQGSEATYESGFVIDKFPISRPNLTFSTLTVSNMSPEDSSIYLCSVEVTGLNTEAFFGQGTRLTVV.

The rearrangement joins TRBV18 to TRBJ2-7; possibly TRBD1 for D (6 bases). The CDR3 covers 16 residues. Germline values: CDR1 KGHSH, CDR2 LQKENI. Trimming pared 2 bases from V and 0 bases from J, leaving 14 bases between. The CDR3 DNA is TGTGCCAGCTCACCAAACAGGGATTTAAACTCCTACGAGCAGTACTTC. This gives the protein CASSPNRDLNSYEQYF.

The chain carries TRBV7-2 and TRBJ2-7; D may be TRBD1 or TRBD2 (6 bases each). The CDR3 is made up of 15 amino acids. Trimming removed 2 bases at V and 0 bases at J, with 11 bases between. Germline V gene data show CDR1 as SGHTA and CDR2 as FQGNSA. CDR3 amino acids: CASSLRGTPSYEQYF. The CDR3 DNA reads TGTGCCAGCAGCTTACGGGGGACACCCTCCTACGAGCAGTACTTC.

The chain combines TRBV29-1 with TRBJ2-5; weak D call: TRBD2 (5 bases). V lost 3 bases to trimming and J lost 5 bases, with 13 bases between them. The CDR3 spans 13 residues. From germline, CDR1 is SQVTM and CDR2 ANQGSEA. The CDR3 is CSVDGLIGETQYF. As DNA, the CDR3 is TGCAGCGTTGATGGACTGATCGGGGAGACCCAGTACTTC. The variable domain in full, with the rest retrieved from reference TRBV29-1 and TRBJ2-5, is SAVISQKPSRDICQRGTSLTIQCQVDSQVTMMFWYRQQPGQSLTLIATANQGSEATYESGFVIDKFPISRPNLTFSTLTVSNMSPEDSSIYLCSVDGLIGETQYFGPGTRLLVL.

V is TRBV4-3 and J is TRBJ1-2; weak D call: TRBD1 (6 bases). Trimming cost V 4 bases and J 4 bases, with 10 bases left between them. The CDR3 covers 13 residues. Germline CDR1 LGHNA, CDR2 YSLEER. Here the CDR3 reads CASSRTALYGYTF. CDR3 bases: TGCGCCAGCAGCCGGACAGCCCTCTATGGCTACACCTTC.

This chain joins TRBV20-1 and TRBJ2-7; no firm D call. Trimming pared 3 bases from V and 4 bases from J, leaving 7 bases between. The CDR3 spans 11 residues. CDR1 is DFQATT and CDR2 is SNEGSKA in the germline V gene (reference sequence). CDR3 in amino acids: CSASREYEQYF. CDR3 bases: TGCAGTGCTAGCCGCGAGTACGAGCAGTACTTC.

The gene calls are TRBV5-1 and TRBJ1-1, with D hard to call. Germline V CDR1 and CDR2: SGHRS, YFSETQ. This CDR3 contains 16 residues. The germline V and J ends were trimmed by 1 base and 4 bases, with 17 bases remaining between them. Here the CDR3 reads CASSLKGGGFGTEAFF. In DNA form, the CDR3 reads TGCGCCAGCAGCTTGAAGGGAGGAGGGTTCGGCACTGAAGCTTTCTTT.

V gene TRBV5-1 combines with J gene TRBJ1-6; D is perhaps TRBD1 (5 bases). CDR3 length: 14 residues. V gave up 4 bases and J gave up 14 bases, with 19 bases separating them. CDR1 is SGHRS, CDR2 YFSETQ, per germline. The CDR3 sequence is CASSPAGVRRTLHF. CDR3 in DNA: TGCGCCAGCAGCCCAGCGGGGGTTCGGAGAACCCTCCACTTT.

J is TRBJ2-4 and V is TRBV5-8; D unresolved. The CDR3 covers 15 residues. The V end was cut by 4 bases, the J end by 0 bases, with 11 bases between. Germline V gene data show CDR1 as SGHTS and CDR2 as YDEGEE. DNA for the CDR3: TGTGCCAGCAGCCCCCGACTGATAGCCAAAAACATTCAGTACTTC. This encodes CASSPRLIAKNIQYF.

The V and J genes are TRBV25-1 and TRBJ2-5, with 7 nucleotides matching TRBD1. J was trimmed by 2 bases and V by 5 bases; bases with no gene match: 8. CDR1 is MGHDK, CDR2 SYGVNS, per germline. The CDR3 has 15 residues. The DNA for the CDR3 is TGTGCCAGCAGTCTCCGGACAGGCTCGCAAGAGACCCAGTACTTC. Its translation is CASSLRTGSQETQYF. The full variable domain, its missing parts supplied by reference TRBV25-1 and TRBJ2-5, is EADIYQTPRYLVIGTGKKITLECSQTMGHDKMYWYQQDPGMELHLIHYSYGVNSTEKGDLSSESTVSRIRTEHFPLTLESARPSHTSQYLCASSLRTGSQETQYFGPGTRLLVL.

The chain uses TRBV2 and TRBJ2-7, with TRBD2 matching over 8 bases. CDR3 size: 12 residues. Germline CDR1 and CDR2: SNHLY and FYNNEI. J gave up 4 bases and V 6 bases, and 2 bases lay outside the gene matches. CDR3 sequence: CASRLAAYEQYF. The CDR3 DNA reads TGTGCCAGCAGACTAGCGGCTTACGAGCAGTACTTC.

The V gene is TRBV7-2, the J gene TRBJ2-1; no definite D call. Trimming pared 2 bases from V and 9 bases from J, leaving 11 bases between. The CDR3 spans 13 residues. The V gene's germline CDR1 is SGHTA and CDR2 FQGNSA. In DNA form, the CDR3 reads TGTGCCAGCAGCTTATATAGAAGGAGTGAGCAGTTCTTC. This gives the protein CASSLYRRSEQFF.

V gene TRBV4-1 combines with J gene TRBJ2-5; weak D call: TRBD2 (5 bases). This CDR3 has 14 residues. Deletions cut 2 bases from V and 7 bases from J, with 14 bases between. The germline V gene encodes CDR1 MGHRA and CDR2 YSYEKL. In nucleotides, the CDR3 is TGCGCCAGCAGCCAAAGACTAAACGAAGTGACCCAGTACTTC. Translating it yields CASSQRLNEVTQYF.

This clone is a singleton in its sample. The chain carries TRBV5-6 and TRBJ1-2, with TRBD1 matching 8 bases. The V and J ends lost 0 bases and 2 bases, in that order; junction bases with no gene match: 9. The CDR3 loop spans 17 amino acids. Germline V lookup: CDR1 SGHDT, CDR2 YYEEEE. The CDR3 DNA reads TGTGCCAGCAGCTTGGCCGGGACAGGATTTCTGAACTATGGCTACACCTTC. It specifies CASSLAGTGFLNYGYTF.

The chain uses TRBV6-5 and TRBJ2-7, with 7 positions matching TRBD1. There are 15 residues in the CDR3. With 2 bases clipped from V and 3 bases from J, the junction kept 7 bases outside the gene matches. Germline CDR1 reads MNHEY; CDR2 reads SVGAGI. In DNA form, the CDR3 reads TGTGCCAGCAGTTACGTAAGGGGGCTCAGCTACGAGCAGTACTTC. Translating gives CASSYVRGLSYEQYF.

This chain connects TRBV5-1 to TRBJ2-3; D possibly corresponds to TRBD1 (5 bases). Trimming removed 6 bases from V and 1 base from J, with 9 bases in between. Germline V gene sequence: CDR1 SGHRS, CDR2 YFSETQ. This CDR3 has 13 residues. The CDR3 here is CASTLRGTDTQYF. DNA of the CDR3: TGCGCCAGCACCCTCAGGGGCACAGATACGCAGTATTTT. Complete variable domain (other parts from reference TRBV5-1 and TRBJ2-3): KAGVTQTPRYLIKTRGQQVTLSCSPISGHRSVSWYQQTPGQGLQFLFEYFSETQRNKGNFPGRFSGRQFSNSRSEMNVSTLELGDSALYLCASTLRGTDTQYFGPGTRLTVL.

This clone turned up a few times. The CDR3 sequence is CASSTRLAGGVHEQYF. The CDR3 region has the DNA TGTGCCAGCAGTACCCGACTAGCGGGAGGGGTCCACGAGCAGTACTTC. The chain has TRBV28 and TRBJ2-7; TRBD2 agrees at 14 bases. CDR3 size: 16 residues. The germline V gene encodes CDR1 MDHEN and CDR2 SYDVKM. The V gene end was trimmed by 5 bases and the J gene end by 5 bases; junction bases not matched to a gene: 8.

This clone was detected a few times. The CDR3 sequence: CASSQNPVQEKRYNEQFF. Written as DNA, the CDR3 is TGCGCCAGCAGCCAAAACCCTGTACAGGAAAAACGGTACAATGAGCAGTTCTTC. The chain links TRBV4-1 to TRBJ2-1; TRBD1 is a possible D gene (5 bases). The ends were cut back, 2 bases at V and 4 bases at J, with 21 bases in the middle. The CDR3 extends over 18 amino acids. Germline CDR1 MGHRA, CDR2 YSYEKL.

The chain is built from TRBV10-3 and TRBJ2-7, with D unclear. This CDR3 region has 12 residues. V was shortened by 2 bases and J by 7 bases, with 9 bases between the two germline ends. Per germline, CDR1 ENHRY and CDR2 SYGVKD. CDR3 amino acids: CAISEDPLEQYF. The CDR3 DNA follows: TGTGCCATCAGTGAGGACCCCTTAGAGCAGTACTTC.

V usage is TRBV4-1 and J usage is TRBJ2-2, with D uncertain. The CDR3 is 14 residues long. V was pared by 0 bases and J by 4 bases, with 6 bases between. CDR1 is MGHRA, CDR2 YSYEKL, per germline. CDR3 in DNA: TGCGCCAGCAGCCAAGATAGAAGCACCGGGGAGCTGTTTTTT. As protein: CASSQDRSTGELFF.

V is TRBV6-1 and J is TRBJ2-2; D is perhaps TRBD2 (5 bases). CDR1 and CDR2 (germline): MNHNS, SASEGT. The CDR3 length is 19 residues. Trimming pared 6 bases from V and 0 bases from J, leaving 23 bases between. The CDR3 DNA reads TGTGCCAGCAGGGAAAGGAGGCCCACAGAGCTCGCGAACACCGGGGAGCTGTTTTTT. As protein: CASRERRPTELANTGELFF.

The chain recombines TRBV5-6 with TRBJ1-1, with D possibly matching TRBD1 (6 bases). The CDR3 has 14 amino acids. Trimming cost V 4 bases and J 0 bases, with 10 bases left between them. CDR1 SGHDT and CDR2 YYEEEE come from the germline V gene. CDR3 region: CASSPGTLNTEAFF. CDR3 in DNA: TGTGCCAGCAGCCCCGGGACATTGAACACTGAAGCTTTCTTT.

This clone was seen only once. The rearrangement joins TRBV7-8 to TRBJ2-2, with 8 bases fitting TRBD1. With V trimmed by 3 bases and J by 6 bases, 12 bases remained unmatched. The CDR3 is 17 amino acids. Germline CDR1 and CDR2: SGHVS and FQNEAQ. The CDR3 reads CASSLGAGGAAPGELFF. The CDR3 bases are TGTGCCAGCAGCTTGGGGGCAGGGGGCGCCGCCCCCGGGGAGCTGTTTTTT.

The genes are TRBV7-2 and TRBJ2-3; D gene uncertain. The CDR3 runs 13 residues. Per germline, CDR1 SGHTA and CDR2 FQGNSA. V lost 5 bases to trimming and J lost 3 bases, with 9 bases between them. In DNA, the CDR3 is TGTGCCAGCAGCAGCACCCGGACAGATACGCAGTATTTT. Amino acids: CASSSTRTDTQYF.

This clone was seen a few times. Distinct nucleotide sequences in the sample also encode this CDR3. The chain has TRBV6-6 and TRBJ2-3, with TRBD1 matching 10 bases. With 8 bases clipped from V and 4 bases from J, the junction kept 3 bases outside the gene matches. Germline V gene data show CDR1 as MNHNY and CDR2 as SVGAGI (reference sequence). This CDR3 contains 13 residues. The CDR3 loop reads CASRDRGADTQYF. The CDR3 nucleotides are TGTGCCAGCCGGGACAGGGGCGCAGATACGCAGTATTTT.

This clone was observed a few times. The V and J genes are TRBV30 and TRBJ2-7; D call uncertain. Between the trimmed V and J ends, which lost 0 bases and 2 bases, there was a span of 8 bases. This CDR3 is 13 amino acids long. CDR1 is GTSNPN, CDR2 SVGIG, per germline (reference sequence). This chain's CDR3 is CAWSVRVPYEQYF. The CDR3 DNA sequence: TGTGCCTGGAGTGTACGAGTTCCCTACGAGCAGTACTTC.